This paragraph reports one TCR beta chain. This clone has only a few counts. The antigen it binds to is not known. Base qualities are not at hand, and no much larger clone is one base apart. The data stem from a study of blood T cell repertoires in COVID-19 (dated by TCRdb to 2020 to 2021). Turning to the overall study: Samples from collaborators originated in the United States, Italy and Spain and spanned both the acute and convalescent phases of COVID-19. The material from the prospective study consisted of cDNA or gDNA derived from T cells, B-cell-depleted T cells, or PBMCs. The dataset comprised deeply sampled blood TCRbeta repertoires from subjects exposed to, actively infected with, or recovered from COVID-19. The repertoires were made available in a free public database intended to serve as a resource for research on the immune response to SARS-CoV-2. Samples were obtained from the ongoing ImmuneRACE study (first 160 participants) and from 1,000 to 1,500 subjects provided by 6 global collaborators. Nearly every sample came with metadata listing a de-identified subject ID, COVID-19 status, age in years and sex. HLA class I and class II types, where available, came from metadata supplied by the sample provider rather than from assay-based typing. The research as a whole found: Clinical and demographic metadata were provided uncurated, with the amount varying by source and participant.

Each collaborating institution followed its own protocols to collect whole blood in K2EDTA tubes. Collaborator samples were shipped for TCRbeta analysis as frozen whole blood, isolated PBMCs, or DNA extracted from either sample type. V lost 4 bases and J lost 5 bases; the stretch between them is 14 bases long. From the germline V gene, CDR1 is SGHDN and CDR2 is FVKESK. The CDR3 measures 14 amino acids from cysteine to phenylalanine. Only the CDR3 portion is preserved as DNA: 42 bases, with reading frame beginning at the first base. The immunoSEQ Assay, a bias-controlled multiplex PCR, was used to amplify TCRbeta CDR3 regions from genomic DNA. Processing in the source paper ran as follows. The number of nucleated cells in each sample was estimated by amplification of reference gene primers within the assay. Sequence reads were collapsed and filtered to measure the absolute abundance of every unique TCRbeta CDR3 rearrangement. For each sample, productive Simpson clonality was calculated as the square root of Simpson's diversity index over productive rearrangements. TCRdb took this table from immuneACCESS and kept in-frame rearrangements with V and J called. Such tables lack part of the clones; where checked against another copy, unresolved V genes explain under half of the gap, and the rest is unexplained. The V and J calls and clone size are taken from that table; D and trimming were inferred from the DNA. The sample yields over 100,000 clones; about three quarters were counted once. The top ten constitute around 4.2% of the sample.

The V and J genes are TRBV14 and TRBJ1-2; confidence is insufficient to name the D gene. This TCR was sampled from a human donor in a cohort sampled during active or convalescent COVID-19. The source material was peripheral blood. The CDR3 protein is CASSPLSGVYGYTF. The sequenced DNA is TGTGCCAGCAGCCCCCTTTCCGGGGTTTATGGCTACACCTTC.